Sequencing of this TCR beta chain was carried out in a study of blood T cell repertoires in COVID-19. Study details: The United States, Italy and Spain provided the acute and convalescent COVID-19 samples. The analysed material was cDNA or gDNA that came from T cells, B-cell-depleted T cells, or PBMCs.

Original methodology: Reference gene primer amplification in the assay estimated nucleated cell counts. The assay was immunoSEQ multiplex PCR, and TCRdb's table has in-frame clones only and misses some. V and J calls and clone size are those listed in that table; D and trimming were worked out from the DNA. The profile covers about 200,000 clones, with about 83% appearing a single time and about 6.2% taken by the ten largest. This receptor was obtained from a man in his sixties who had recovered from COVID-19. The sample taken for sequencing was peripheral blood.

For the CDR3, the DNA is TGTGCCAGCAGCCAAGGTTCAGCTGGAGGCCTAGCGGTTCATAATGAGCAGTTCTTC. Amino acid sequence: CASSQGSAGGLAVHNEQFF. This chain connects TRBV3-1 (or the pseudogene TRBV3-2) to TRBJ2-1; 7 positions match TRBD2. V trimming: 1 base; J trimming: 7 bases; junction bases outside the gene matches: 19. This CDR3 region has 19 residues. Per germline, CDR1 LGHDT and CDR2 YNNKEL (reference sequence).